The entry that follows covers one T cell receptor beta chain sequence. These data originate in a study of shared clonotypes between healthy human individuals. In germline, CDR1 is SQVTM, CDR2 ANQGSEA. V dropped 5 bases and J dropped 2 bases, with 10 bases sitting between them. The CDR3 runs 12 residues. TCRdb's copy holds only in-frame clones and misses some; the assay was immunoSEQ multiplex PCR. Of over a million clones in the sample, less than 99% were seen once. Sequencing was done on a sample of naive CD4+ T cells sorted from blood. Subset defined: CD45RA+ positively selected. This TCR was sampled from a man younger than 45 in good health. The chain links TRBV29-1 to TRBJ2-7, with D unclear. CDR3 loop: CSVLDGTYEQYF. The DNA for the CDR3 is TGCAGCGTTTTGGACGGAACCTACGAGCAGTACTTC.